These T cell receptor beta chains were read from a single sample in a study of early T cells in non-severe SARS-CoV-2 infection. TCRdb fed the 5' RACE reads into MiXCR, producing one record per CDR3 protein. The table shows some 70,000 distinct CDR3 sequences, with approximately 9.1% occurring only once. Sequencing input: whole blood. The receptors derive from an adult who was a healthcare worker with PCR-confirmed SARS-CoV-2 infection or an uninfected control (not recorded which). Both conserved end residues are part of each CDR3. The order of the fields is CDR3 length, clone size, D gene, V gene, J gene, CDR3 protein, CDR3 DNA. The D gene is left open where the match is weak. For some rows the clone size is stated as once, few or many, or as a class when expanded; others skip it.

length: 12
size: -
D: -
V: TRBV28
J: TRBJ2-7
CDR3: CASSLNRYEQYF
DNA: TGTGCCAGCAGTTTAAACAGGTACGAGCAGTACTTC

length: 14
size: few
D: -
V: TRBV5-1
J: TRBJ2-3
CDR3: CASSFQTSTDTQYF
DNA: TGCGCCAGCAGCTTCCAGACTAGCACAGATACGCAGTATTTT

length: 15
size: -
D: -
V: TRBV4-1
J: TRBJ1-1
CDR3: CASSQELATGTEAFF
DNA: TGCGCCAGCAGCCAAGAGCTCGCGACAGGCACTGAAGCTTTCTTT

length: 15
size: many
D: TRBD2
V: TRBV6-5
J: TRBJ2-3
CDR3: CASVGVAGGIDTQYF
DNA: TGTGCCAGCGTTGGAGTAGCGGGAGGAATAGATACGCAGTATTTT

length: 16
size: few
D: -
V: TRBV6-6
J: TRBJ2-3
CDR3: CASRDWTASSTDTQYF
DNA: TGTGCCAGCAGGGACTGGACAGCTAGTAGCACAGATACGCAGTATTTT

length: 12
size: few
D: TRBD2
V: TRBV10-3
J: TRBJ2-7
CDR3: CAISPGGYEQYF
DNA: TGTGCCATCAGTCCGGGAGGCTACGAGCAGTACTTC

length: 14
size: many
D: -
V: TRBV12-3/TRBV12-4
J: TRBJ2-7
CDR3: CASSPRGLQLKQYF
DNA: TGTGCCAGCAGTCCCCGTGGACTGCAACTGAAGCAGTACTTC

length: 16
size: many
D: TRBD1
V: TRBV6-5
J: TRBJ2-7
CDR3: CASSYSTGGLSYEQYF
DNA: TGTGCCAGCAGTTACTCGACAGGGGGTCTGTCCTACGAGCAGTACTTC

length: 14
size: -
D: TRBD1
V: TRBV9
J: TRBJ1-2
CDR3: CASRRQGANYGYTF
DNA: TGTGCCAGCAGGAGACAGGGGGCTAACTATGGCTACACCTTC

length: 14
size: few
D: -
V: TRBV7-6
J: TRBJ2-5
CDR3: CASSLVGGRETQYF
DNA: TGTGCCAGCAGCTTAGTAGGGGGTAGAGAGACCCAGTACTTC